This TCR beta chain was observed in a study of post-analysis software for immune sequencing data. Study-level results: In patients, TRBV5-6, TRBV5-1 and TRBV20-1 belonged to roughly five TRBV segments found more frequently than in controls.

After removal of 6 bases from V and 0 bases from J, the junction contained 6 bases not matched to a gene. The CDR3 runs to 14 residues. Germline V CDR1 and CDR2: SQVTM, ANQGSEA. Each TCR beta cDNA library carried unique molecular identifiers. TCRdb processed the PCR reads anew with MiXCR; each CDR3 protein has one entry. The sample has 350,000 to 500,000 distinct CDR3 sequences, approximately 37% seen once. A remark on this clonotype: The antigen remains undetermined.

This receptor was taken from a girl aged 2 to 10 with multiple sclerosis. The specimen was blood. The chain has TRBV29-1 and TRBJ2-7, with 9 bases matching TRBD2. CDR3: CSVELAGSSYEQYF. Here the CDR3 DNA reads TGCAGCGTGGAGCTAGCGGGAAGCTCCTACGAGCAGTACTTC.